The T cell receptor (beta chain) described here comes from a study of lymphopenia after photon versus proton radiotherapy. The CDR3 is made up of 16 amino acids. Germline values: CDR1 LNHDA, CDR2 SQIVND (reference sequence). V was pared by 5 bases and J by 5 bases, with 8 bases of the junction left unmatched. Method: immunoSEQ multiplex PCR; TCRdb's copy keeps in-frame clones and lacks some. The sample holds about 45,000 clones; 85% are singletons and the top ten take approximately 2.1%. The sequence derives from a man aged 40-49 years with gastric cancer. This rearrangement joins TRBV19 to TRBJ2-1; the match to TRBD2 covers 11 bases. The specimen comprised peripheral blood, sampled from a patient treated with photon-based radiotherapy. CDR3 nucleotide sequence: TGTGCCAGTAGTCCGAAGACTAGCGGGGCTCACAATGAGCAGTTCTTC. Protein: CASSPKTSGAHNEQFF.